The 32 T cell receptor beta chains listed next were all sequenced from one sample in a study of early T cells in non-severe SARS-CoV-2 infection. TCRdb redid the calling of the 5' RACE reads with MiXCR, one entry per CDR3 protein. Of over 60,000 distinct CDR3 sequences listed, approximately 9.5% were seen once; the top ten hold roughly 6%. Sequencing was carried out using whole blood. These receptors originate from an adult who was a healthcare worker with PCR-confirmed SARS-CoV-2 infection or an uninfected control (not recorded which).

The chain joins TRBV11-2 to TRBJ2-7, with 9 nucleotides matching TRBD2. V dropped 2 bases and J dropped 3; count of bases not matched to a gene: 5. Germline lookup yields CDR1 SGHAT and CDR2 FQNNGV. The CDR3 is 15 amino acids. Written as DNA, the CDR3 is TGTGCCAGCAGCTTAAGTGCTAGCGGGAACTACGAGCAGTACTTC. It yields the protein CASSLSASGNYEQYF.

This clonotype has a count of ten or more. CDR3 nucleotides: TGCAGTGCTAGAGGGGGGACCGCCAACAATGAGCAGTTCTTC. Protein: CSARGGTANNEQFF. This sequence joins TRBV20-1 and TRBJ2-1, with D tentatively TRBD1 or TRBD2 (5 bases each). The CDR3 is 14 residues long. CDR1 is DFQATT, CDR2 SNEGSKA, per germline (reference sequence). V lost 1 base to trimming and J lost 5 bases, with 12 bases between them.

This clonotype was observed a handful of times. The chain is built from TRBV5-1 and TRBJ2-1; 9 bases align to TRBD1. The germline V gene encodes CDR1 SGHRS and CDR2 YFSETQ. J gave up 5 bases and V 2 bases, and 11 bases lay outside the gene matches. The CDR3 runs 17 residues. The chain's CDR3 is CASSFLSGQGPHNEQFF. CDR3 DNA sequence: TGCGCCAGCAGCTTTCTTTCGGGACAGGGACCCCACAATGAGCAGTTCTTC.

In its sample, this clonotype was seen many times. The chain has TRBV20-1 and TRBJ1-2; 10 bases are a match to TRBD1. Germline CDR1 and CDR2: DFQATT and SNEGSKA (reference sequence). Losses at the gene ends were 5 bases for V and 8 bases for J; bases not matched to a gene: 14. This CDR3 is 15 amino acids long. This CDR3 reads CSAGGQGVLLGGYTF. The CDR3 coding sequence is TGCAGTGCTGGAGGACAGGGGGTCCTATTAGGCGGCTACACCTTC.

The chain has TRBV7-2 and TRBJ1-4; 8 nucleotides line up with TRBD1. This CDR3 comprises 21 residues. Trimming cost V 5 bases and J 0 bases; bases outside gene matches: 20. Germline CDR1 reads SGHTA; CDR2 reads FQGNSA. In DNA, the CDR3 is TGTGCCAGCAGCCTGAACATCCATCGGACAGGGCCCTTTGCAACTAATGAAAAACTGTTTTTT. Protein product: CASSLNIHRTGPFATNEKLFF.

This clonotype was recorded a few times. The chain couples TRBV6-2 or TRBV6-3 to TRBJ2-7; D call uncertain. Germline-derived CDR1 and CDR2 are MNHEY and SVGEGT. The CDR3 has 14 residues. V dropped 4 bases and J dropped 5 bases, with 15 bases sitting between them. The DNA for the CDR3 is TGTGCCAGCAGTTCCCCCCACAAGGGCAACGAGCAGTACTTC. Amino acid sequence: CASSSPHKGNEQYF.

There are many counts of this clonotype. The chain uses TRBV6-2 or TRBV6-3 and TRBJ2-1; weak D call: TRBD2 (5 bases). Germline V gives CDR1 MNHEY, CDR2 SVGEGT. Trimming pared 10 bases from V and 3 bases from J, leaving 22 bases between. The length of the CDR3 is 16 residues. In nucleotides, the CDR3 is TGTGCCACCTACTACTTCTCGAGGAGCGGCTACAATGAGCAGTTCTTC. Protein: CATYYFSRSGYNEQFF.

CDR3 loop: CASSNTGGVNIQYF. The CDR3 DNA follows: TGTGCCAGCAGCAATACAGGGGGGGTAAACATTCAGTACTTC. The rearrangement uses TRBV7-9 and TRBJ2-4, with D perhaps matching TRBD1 (8 bases). Looked up from germline, CDR1 is SEHNR and CDR2 is FQNEAQ (reference sequence). The CDR3 consists of 14 residues. With 5 bases removed from V and 6 bases from J, the gap between germline ends came to 14 bases.

This clonotype was picked up a small number of times. The chain has TRBV6-5 and TRBJ1-2; a possible D gene is TRBD1 (6 bases). Germline CDR1 is MNHEY and CDR2 is SVGAGI. This CDR3 spans 16 amino acids. Deletions cut 6 bases from V and 0 bases from J, with 17 bases between. CDR3 region: CASRMRQGLSNYGYTF. CDR3 sequence (DNA): TGTGCCAGCAGGATGAGGCAGGGGCTATCTAACTATGGCTACACCTTC.

This clonotype has a handful of counts. The chain recombines TRBV10-3 with TRBJ2-7; 7 bases line up with TRBD2. V was clipped by 3 bases and J by 5 bases; unmatched bases: 10. The CDR3 totals 15 residues. The germline gives CDR1 ENHRY, CDR2 SYGVKD. In DNA, the CDR3 is TGTGCCATCAGTGAATCCGGCGGGAGAAGTAACGAGCAGTACTTC. Translating gives CAISESGGRSNEQYF.

This clonotype has a handful of counts. The chain has TRBV4-1 and TRBJ2-5; a weak D match, TRBD2 (6 bases). The CDR3 consists of 19 residues. V lost 0 bases and J lost 5, with 25 bases in between. Germline-derived CDR1 and CDR2 are MGHRA and YSYEKL. In nucleotides, the CDR3 is TGCGCCAGCAGCCAAGATCCCCGCGGGGCGGCCATCTCCGGGGAGACCCAGTACTTC. This translates into CASSQDPRGAAISGETQYF.

The J gene is TRBJ2-1, the V gene TRBV10-3; D possibly corresponds to TRBD1 (5 bases). Germline CDR1 is ENHRY and CDR2 is SYGVKD. Trimming removed 7 bases from V and 4 bases from J, with 14 bases in between. This CDR3 has 14 amino acids. The CDR3, as DNA: TGTGCCATCAAGGGGCATGGGGAATACAATGAGCAGTTCTTC. It translates to CAIKGHGEYNEQFF.

This clonotype was counted between two and nine times. The chain joins TRBV5-1 to TRBJ1-1; D is unresolved. Germline V gives CDR1 SGHRS, CDR2 YFSETQ. The CDR3 has 13 residues. V shed 0 bases and J shed 2 bases, with 5 bases lying between them. The CDR3 region is CASSLVSNTEAFF. CDR3 DNA sequence: TGCGCCAGCAGCTTGGTATCCAACACTGAAGCTTTCTTT.

There are many counts of this clonotype. The chain recombines TRBV6-5 with TRBJ2-3; 15 bases are a match to TRBD2. The V segment lost 2 bases and the J segment 9 bases; nucleotides outside the gene matches: 6. This CDR3 is built from 16 residues. CDR1 is MNHEY, CDR2 SVGAGI, per germline. The chain's CDR3 is CASSYGTSGGTTTQYF. The CDR3 DNA sequence: TGTGCCAGCAGTTACGGGACTAGCGGGGGGACGACGACGCAGTATTTT.

This chain connects TRBV7-6 to TRBJ2-4; tentatively, D is TRBD1 (5 bases). Germline V gives CDR1 SGHVS, CDR2 FNYEAQ. Trimming stripped 1 base from V and 1 base from J, with 11 bases between. This CDR3 is 16 amino acids long. The CDR3 coding sequence is TGTGCCAGCAGCTTAGGGGGCCAGACCGCCAAAAACATTCAGTACTTC. Its protein product is CASSLGGQTAKNIQYF.

This clonotype was detected only a few times. The chain is built from TRBV5-4 and TRBJ2-7; either TRBD1 or TRBD2 may supply D (5 bases each). Germline V gene data show CDR1 as SGHNT and CDR2 as YYREEE (reference sequence). V lost 0 bases to trimming and J lost 4 bases, with 11 bases between them. This CDR3 has 14 residues. The CDR3 DNA follows: TGTGCCAGCAGCTTGGCGGGACCCGGATACGAGCAGTACTTC. Its protein is CASSLAGPGYEQYF.

This clonotype was counted between two and nine times. This chain connects TRBV7-3 to TRBJ2-3; D is perhaps TRBD1 or TRBD2 (5 bases each). This CDR3 is built from 16 residues. CDR1 SGHTA and CDR2 FQGTGA come from the germline V gene. Trimming removed 5 bases from V and 2 bases from J, with 17 bases in between. The CDR3: CASSPGGGPFTDTQYF. CDR3 bases: TGTGCCAGCAGCCCTGGTGGGGGACCTTTCACAGATACGCAGTATTTT.

The chain joins TRBV5-8 to TRBJ1-5, with TRBD1 identical over 8 bases. The CDR3 is made up of 15 amino acids. Germline V gene lookup returns CDR1 SGHTS and CDR2 YDEGEE. The ends lost 4 bases at V and 5 bases at J; junction bases unmatched: 8. The CDR3 loop is CASSIGQGRDQPQHF. The CDR3 coding sequence is TGTGCCAGCAGCATAGGACAGGGTCGGGATCAGCCCCAGCATTTT.

This clonotype was recorded a few times. DNA for the CDR3: TGTGCCAGCAGGGTACCCTCGGGACAGAGGGACTATAAGTCCTACAATGAGCAGTTCTTC. Its protein is CASRVPSGQRDYKSYNEQFF. This chain uses TRBV6-2 or TRBV6-3 with TRBJ2-1; TRBD1 or TRBD2 may be the D gene (7 bases each). Germline V gene data show CDR1 as MNHEY and CDR2 as SVGEGT. V lost 6 bases and J lost 1, with 28 bases in between. There are 20 residues in the CDR3.

The chain links TRBV4-2 to TRBJ1-2, with D perhaps TRBD1 (5 bases). V lost 2 bases to trimming and J lost 0 bases, with 10 bases between them. CDR1 is LGHNA, CDR2 YNFKEQ, per germline. This CDR3 spans 15 amino acids. CDR3 in amino acids: CASSQTREANYGYTF. Written as DNA, the CDR3 is TGTGCCAGCAGCCAAACCAGGGAGGCTAACTATGGCTACACCTTC.

The chain employs TRBV2 and TRBJ2-5; 9 bases agree with TRBD1. After removal of 4 bases from V and 3 bases from J, the junction contained 0 bases not matched to a gene. This CDR3 is 13 amino acids long. Germline V gene data show CDR1 as SNHLY and CDR2 as FYNNEI. The CDR3 region has the DNA TGTGCCAGCAGTGGGACAGGGGAAGAGACCCAGTACTTC. The encoded protein is CASSGTGEETQYF.

This clonotype was counted a few times. This sequence joins TRBV9 and TRBJ2-5, with 14 positions matching TRBD2. V trimming: 3 bases; J trimming: 6 bases; junction bases outside the gene matches: 13. Germline CDR1 and CDR2: SGDLS and YYNGEE. The CDR3 has 18 amino acids. The CDR3: CASSAGLAGVSVGKTQYF. The CDR3 DNA follows: TGTGCCAGCAGCGCGGGACTAGCGGGAGTTTCGGTAGGGAAGACCCAGTACTTC.

This chain uses TRBV29-1 with TRBJ2-1; 9 nucleotides match TRBD2. Per the germline V gene, CDR1 is SQVTM and CDR2 is ANQGSEA. There are 15 residues in the CDR3. V lost 7 bases and J lost 5; bases outside the gene matches: 12. CDR3 DNA: TGCAGCGCCCCTCTGGGGCTAGCGGGAAACAATGAGCAGTTCTTC. Encoded protein: CSAPLGLAGNNEQFF.

The V gene is TRBV11-2, the J gene TRBJ2-1; 9 bases fit TRBD1. The CDR3 is 13 residues long. The ends lost 10 bases at V and 1 base at J; junction bases unmatched: 2. Germline V gives CDR1 SGHAT, CDR2 FQNNGV. The CDR3 DNA sequence: TGTGCCACCGACAGGGGGTCCTACAATGAGCAGTTCTTC. Its protein is CATDRGSYNEQFF.

Many counts were recorded for this clonotype. The chain links TRBV19 to TRBJ1-2, with no clear D. The V and J ends lost 3 bases and 0 bases respectively, with 23 bases between them. In germline, CDR1 is LNHDA, CDR2 SQIVND (reference sequence). The CDR3 is 19 residues long. The DNA of the CDR3 is TGTGCCAGTAGTATCCGGTCCCGAATTGGGGTCCGCTCTAACTATGGCTACACCTTC. Translation gives CASSIRSRIGVRSNYGYTF.

This rearrangement joins TRBV11-2 to TRBJ2-2; no reliable D call. CDR1 SGHAT and CDR2 FQNNGV come from the germline V gene. V lost 3 bases to trimming and J lost 8 bases, with 16 bases between them. The CDR3 length is 15 residues. The CDR3 nucleotides are TGTGCCAGCAGCTTCTCAGGTTACGGTACAGGGGAGCTGTTTTTT. The encoded protein is CASSFSGYGTGELFF.

This clonotype has at least ten counts. This sequence joins TRBV12-3 or TRBV12-4 and TRBJ2-3, with D perhaps matching TRBD2 (6 bases). V was pared by 6 bases and J by 0 bases, with 13 bases between. The CDR3 totals 15 residues. The CDR3 region is CASSLSGASTDTQYF. CDR3 nucleotide sequence: TGTGCCAGCAGCCTTAGCGGAGCTAGCACAGATACGCAGTATTTT.

This chain connects TRBV7-9 to TRBJ2-3; TRBD2 agrees at 12 bases. Germline assignment: CDR1 SEHNR and CDR2 FQNEAQ (reference sequence). The CDR3 runs to 16 residues. Trimming removed 5 bases from V and 3 bases from J; junction bases left unmatched: 6. In nucleotides, the CDR3 is TGTGCCAGCAGCCCGACTAGCGGGAGTATGACAGATACGCAGTATTTT. Translating gives CASSPTSGSMTDTQYF.

At least ten counts were recorded for this clonotype. The V gene is TRBV18, the J gene TRBJ2-6; possibly TRBD1 or TRBD2 for D (5 bases each). CDR1 is KGHSH, CDR2 LQKENI, per germline. This CDR3 has 15 amino acids. With 0 bases removed from V and 4 bases from J, the gap between germline ends came to 7 bases. The CDR3 nucleotides are TGTGCCAGCTCACCACCGGGGACGGGGGCCAACGTCCTGACTTTC. This gives the protein CASSPPGTGANVLTF.

In this sample, this clonotype turned up a few times. The rearrangement joins TRBV7-9 to TRBJ1-1; D possibly corresponds to TRBD1 (6 bases). The CDR3 extends over 15 amino acids. The germline V and J ends were trimmed by 3 bases and 3 bases, with 14 bases remaining between them. Germline values: CDR1 SEHNR, CDR2 FQNEAQ (reference sequence). CDR3 in amino acids: CASSLNPQGYTEAFF. For the CDR3, the DNA is TGTGCCAGCAGCTTGAACCCACAGGGCTACACTGAAGCTTTCTTT.

J is TRBJ2-3 and V is TRBV12-3 or TRBV12-4, with D perhaps assigned TRBD1 or TRBD2 (6 bases each). V shed 0 bases and J shed 0 bases, with 13 bases lying between them. This CDR3 contains 17 residues. The CDR3 is CASSLAAGGGSTDTQYF. CDR3 in DNA: TGTGCCAGCAGTTTAGCTGCCGGGGGCGGGAGCACAGATACGCAGTATTTT.

This clonotype was recorded at least ten times. This rearrangement joins TRBV28 to TRBJ2-3, with 12 nucleotides matching TRBD2. The V gene's germline CDR1 is MDHEN and CDR2 SYDVKM. Germline trimming cut 5 bases from V and 2 bases from J; bases unmatched to any gene: 5. This CDR3 is 16 amino acids long. The CDR3 region has the DNA TGTGCCAGCAGTACCACTAGCGGGGGGAACACAGATACGCAGTATTTT. Translating gives CASSTTSGGNTDTQYF.